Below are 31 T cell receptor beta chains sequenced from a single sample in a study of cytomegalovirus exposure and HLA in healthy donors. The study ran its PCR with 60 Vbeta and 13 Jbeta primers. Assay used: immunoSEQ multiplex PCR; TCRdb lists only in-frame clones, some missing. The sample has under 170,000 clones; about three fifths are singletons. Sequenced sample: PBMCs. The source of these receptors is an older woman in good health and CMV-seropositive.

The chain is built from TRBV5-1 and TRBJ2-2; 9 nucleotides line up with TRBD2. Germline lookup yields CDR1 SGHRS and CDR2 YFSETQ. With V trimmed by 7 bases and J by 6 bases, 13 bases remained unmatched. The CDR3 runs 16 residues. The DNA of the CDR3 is TGCGCCAGCGGCGTCGGGGCGGGAGGGCCGGCCGGGGAGCTGTTTTTT. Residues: CASGVGAGGPAGELFF.

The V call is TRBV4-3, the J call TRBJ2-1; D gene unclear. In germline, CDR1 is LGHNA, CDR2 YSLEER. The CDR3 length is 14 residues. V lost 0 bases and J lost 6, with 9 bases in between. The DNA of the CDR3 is TGCGCCAGCAGCCAAGATCTAGTCCTCAATGAGCAGTTCTTC. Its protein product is CASSQDLVLNEQFF.

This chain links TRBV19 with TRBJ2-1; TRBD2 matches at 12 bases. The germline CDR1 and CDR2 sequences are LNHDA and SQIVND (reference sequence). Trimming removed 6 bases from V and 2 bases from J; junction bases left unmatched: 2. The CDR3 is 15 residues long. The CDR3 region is CASSRTSGTYNEQFF. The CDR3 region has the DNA TGTGCCAGTAGCCGGACTAGCGGGACCTACAATGAGCAGTTCTTC.

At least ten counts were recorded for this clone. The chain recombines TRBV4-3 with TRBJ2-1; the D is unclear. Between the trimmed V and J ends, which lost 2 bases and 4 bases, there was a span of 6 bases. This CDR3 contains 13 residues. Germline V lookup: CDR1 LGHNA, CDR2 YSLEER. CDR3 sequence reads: CASSQTPYNEQFF. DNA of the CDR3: TGCGCCAGCAGCCAAACACCGTACAATGAGCAGTTCTTC.

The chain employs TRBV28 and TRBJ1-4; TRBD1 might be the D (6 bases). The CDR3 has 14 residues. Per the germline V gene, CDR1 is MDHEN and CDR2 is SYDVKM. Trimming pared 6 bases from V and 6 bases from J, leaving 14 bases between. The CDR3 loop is CASRRGGTYEKLFF. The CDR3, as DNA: TGTGCCAGCAGAAGGGGGGGAACCTATGAAAAACTGTTTTTT.

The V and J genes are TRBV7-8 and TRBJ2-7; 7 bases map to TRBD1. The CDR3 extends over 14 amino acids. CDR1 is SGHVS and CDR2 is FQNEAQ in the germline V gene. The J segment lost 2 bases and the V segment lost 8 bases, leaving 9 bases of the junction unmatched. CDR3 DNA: TGTGCCAGCGGAAAATTGGGGACAGCCTACGAGCAGTACTTC. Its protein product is CASGKLGTAYEQYF. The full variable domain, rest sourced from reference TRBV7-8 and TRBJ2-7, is GAGVSQSPRYKVAKRGQDVALRCDPISGHVSLFWYQQALGQGPEFLTYFQNEAQLDKSGLPSDRFFAERPEGSVSTLKIQRTQQEDSAVYLCASGKLGTAYEQYFGPGTRLTVT.

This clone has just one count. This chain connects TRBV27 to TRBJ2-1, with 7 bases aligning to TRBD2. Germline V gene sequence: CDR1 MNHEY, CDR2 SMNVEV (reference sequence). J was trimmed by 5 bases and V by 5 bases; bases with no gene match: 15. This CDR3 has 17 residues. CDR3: CASSIRLRLAEDNEQFF. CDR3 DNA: TGTGCCAGCAGTATCCGACTTAGGCTAGCGGAGGACAATGAGCAGTTCTTC.

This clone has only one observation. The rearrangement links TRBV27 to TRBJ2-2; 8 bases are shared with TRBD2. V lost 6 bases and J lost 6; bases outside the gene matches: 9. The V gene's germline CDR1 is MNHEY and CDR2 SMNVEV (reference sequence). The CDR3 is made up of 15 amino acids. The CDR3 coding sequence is TGTGCCAGCAGATCAGCGGGAGCCAGTCCCGGGGAGCTGTTTTTT. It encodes CASRSAGASPGELFF.

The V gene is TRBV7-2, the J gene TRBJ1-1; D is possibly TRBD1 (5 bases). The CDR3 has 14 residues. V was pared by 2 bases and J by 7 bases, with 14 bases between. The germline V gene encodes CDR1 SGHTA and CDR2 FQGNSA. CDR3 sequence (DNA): TGTGCCAGCAGCTTACAGGGCCGGGCCGGTGAAGCTTTCTTT. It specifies CASSLQGRAGEAFF. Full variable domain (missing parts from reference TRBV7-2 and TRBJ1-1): GAGVSQSPSNKVTEKGKDVELRCDPISGHTALYWYRQSLGQGLEFLIYFQGNSAPDKSGLPSDRFSAERTGGSVSTLTIQRTQQEDSAVYLCASSLQGRAGEAFFGQGTRLTVV.

As DNA, the CDR3 is TGTGCCAGCAGCTTGCGGTTGGGGCCTATCGAAAAACTGTTTTTT. Its protein is CASSLRLGPIEKLFF. The chain recombines TRBV5-8 with TRBJ1-4; D possibly corresponds to TRBD1 (5 bases). Germline V gene data show CDR1 as SGHTS and CDR2 as YDEGEE. V gave up 1 base and J gave up 8 bases, with 15 bases separating them. This CDR3 region has 15 residues.

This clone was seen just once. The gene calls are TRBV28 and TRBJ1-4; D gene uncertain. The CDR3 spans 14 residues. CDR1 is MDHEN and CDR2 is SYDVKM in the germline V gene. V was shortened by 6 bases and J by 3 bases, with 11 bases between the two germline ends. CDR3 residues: CASSRRGSNEKLFF. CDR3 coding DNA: TGTGCCAGCAGCCGGAGAGGGTCTAATGAAAAACTGTTTTTT.

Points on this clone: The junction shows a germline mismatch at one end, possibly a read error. The CDR3 DNA follows: TGTGCCAGCAGGGACTCTCTCTCCTACGAGCAGTACTTC. Translation: CASRDSLSYEQYF. V is TRBV6-4 and J is TRBJ2-7; perhaps TRBD2 as D (5 bases). The CDR3 is made up of 13 amino acids. The germline CDR1 and CDR2 sequences are MRHNA and SNTAGT.

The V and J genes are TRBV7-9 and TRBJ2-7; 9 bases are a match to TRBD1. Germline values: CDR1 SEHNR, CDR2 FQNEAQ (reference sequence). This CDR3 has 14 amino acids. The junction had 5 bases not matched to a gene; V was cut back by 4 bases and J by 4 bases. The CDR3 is CASSSWTGDYEQYF. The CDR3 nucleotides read TGTGCCAGCAGCTCCTGGACAGGGGATTACGAGCAGTACTTC.

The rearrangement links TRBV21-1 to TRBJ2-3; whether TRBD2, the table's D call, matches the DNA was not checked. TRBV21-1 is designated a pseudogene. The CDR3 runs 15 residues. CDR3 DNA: TGTGCCAGCAGCCCTCGGGAGAAGAAGGGAGATACGCAGTATTTT. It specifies CASSPREKKGDTQYF.

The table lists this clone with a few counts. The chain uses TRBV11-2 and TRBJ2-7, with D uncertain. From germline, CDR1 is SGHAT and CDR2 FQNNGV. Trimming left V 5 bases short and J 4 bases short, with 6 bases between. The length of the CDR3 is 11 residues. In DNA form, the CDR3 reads TGTGCCAGCAGCCCGGGTTACGAGCAGTACTTC. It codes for CASSPGYEQYF.

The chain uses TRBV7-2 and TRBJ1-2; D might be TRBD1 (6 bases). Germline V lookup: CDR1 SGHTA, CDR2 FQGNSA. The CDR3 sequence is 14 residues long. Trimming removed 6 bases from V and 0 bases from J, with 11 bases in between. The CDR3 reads CASSRTATNYGYTF. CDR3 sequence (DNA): TGTGCCAGCAGTCGGACAGCCACTAACTATGGCTACACCTTC.

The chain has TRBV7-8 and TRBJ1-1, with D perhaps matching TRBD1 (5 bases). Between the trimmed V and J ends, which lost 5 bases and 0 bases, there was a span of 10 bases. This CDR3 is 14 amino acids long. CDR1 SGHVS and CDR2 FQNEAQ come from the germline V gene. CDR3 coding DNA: TGTGCCAGCAGCATGGACATAGTGAACACTGAAGCTTTCTTT. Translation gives CASSMDIVNTEAFF.

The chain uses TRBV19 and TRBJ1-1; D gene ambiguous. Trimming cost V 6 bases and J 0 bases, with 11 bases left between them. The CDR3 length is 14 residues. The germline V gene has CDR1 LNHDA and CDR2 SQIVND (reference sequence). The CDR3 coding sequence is TGTGCCAGTAGAGGAGGCGGAATGAACACTGAAGCTTTCTTT. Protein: CASRGGGMNTEAFF.

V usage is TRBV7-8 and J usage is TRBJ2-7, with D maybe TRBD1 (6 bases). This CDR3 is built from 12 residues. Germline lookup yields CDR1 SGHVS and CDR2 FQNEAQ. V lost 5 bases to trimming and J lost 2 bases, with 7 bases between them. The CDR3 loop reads CASSQGPYEQYF. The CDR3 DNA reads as TGTGCCAGCAGCCAGGGGCCCTACGAGCAGTACTTC.

The CDR3 nucleotides read TGTGCCTGGACCGCAAGCGGGGAGCAGTACTTC. Amino acids: CAWTASGEQYF. The J gene is TRBJ2-7, the V gene TRBV30; a weak D match, TRBD2 (6 bases). V lost 4 bases and J lost 7, with 11 bases in between. This CDR3 is built from 11 residues. Germline V lookup: CDR1 GTSNPN, CDR2 SVGIG (reference sequence).

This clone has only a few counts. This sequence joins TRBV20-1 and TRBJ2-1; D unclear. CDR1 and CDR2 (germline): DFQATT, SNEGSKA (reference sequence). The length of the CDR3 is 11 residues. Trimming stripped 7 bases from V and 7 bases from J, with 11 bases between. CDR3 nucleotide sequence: TGCAGTGTACATGATGTAAATGAGCAGTTCTTC. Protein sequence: CSVHDVNEQFF.

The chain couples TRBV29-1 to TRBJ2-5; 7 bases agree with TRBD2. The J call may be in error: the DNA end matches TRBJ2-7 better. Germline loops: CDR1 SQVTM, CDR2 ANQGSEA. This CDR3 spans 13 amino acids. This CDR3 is CSARIAGGDEQYF. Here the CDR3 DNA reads TGCAGCGCCCGGATAGCGGGCGGCGACGAGCAGTACTTC.

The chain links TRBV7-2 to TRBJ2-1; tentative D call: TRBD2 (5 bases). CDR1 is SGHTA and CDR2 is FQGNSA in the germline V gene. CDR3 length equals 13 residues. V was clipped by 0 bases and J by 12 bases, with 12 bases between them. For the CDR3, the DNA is TGTGCCAGCAGCTTAGCGTTCCCCAGCGGGCAGTTCTTC. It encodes CASSLAFPSGQFF.

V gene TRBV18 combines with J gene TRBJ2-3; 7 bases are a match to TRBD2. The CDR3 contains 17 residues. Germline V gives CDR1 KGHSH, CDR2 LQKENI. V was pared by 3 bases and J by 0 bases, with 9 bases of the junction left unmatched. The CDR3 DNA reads TGTGCCAGCTCACCGAGGATTGGCGGGAGAAGCACAGATACGCAGTATTTT. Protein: CASSPRIGGRSTDTQYF.

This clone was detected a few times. Written as DNA, the CDR3 is TGCAGCGTGGCGACAGGGGGCACGAATCAGCCCCAGCATTTT. It yields the protein CSVATGGTNQPQHF. The V gene is TRBV29-1, the J gene TRBJ1-5; 10 nucleotides line up with TRBD1. CDR1 SQVTM and CDR2 ANQGSEA come from the germline V gene. V dropped 6 bases and J dropped 4; count of bases not matched to a gene: 6. CDR3 length: 14 residues. The full variable domain, rest sourced from reference TRBV29-1 and TRBJ1-5, is SAVISQKPSRDICQRGTSLTIQCQVDSQVTMMFWYRQQPGQSLTLIATANQGSEATYESGFVIDKFPISRPNLTFSTLTVSNMSPEDSSIYLCSVATGGTNQPQHFGDGTRLSIL.

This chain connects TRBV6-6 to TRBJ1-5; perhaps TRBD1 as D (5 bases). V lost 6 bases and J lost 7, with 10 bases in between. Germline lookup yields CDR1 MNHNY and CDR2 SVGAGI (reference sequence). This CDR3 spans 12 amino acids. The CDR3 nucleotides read TGTGCCAGCAGCTCAGGGAGGCAGCCCCAGCATTTT. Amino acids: CASSSGRQPQHF.

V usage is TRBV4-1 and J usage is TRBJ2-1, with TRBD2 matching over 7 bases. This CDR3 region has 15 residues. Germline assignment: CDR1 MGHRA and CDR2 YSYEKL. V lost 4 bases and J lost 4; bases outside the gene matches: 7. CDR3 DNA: TGCGCCAGCAGCCTGGAGCGGGGATCTTACAATGAGCAGTTCTTC. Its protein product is CASSLERGSYNEQFF.

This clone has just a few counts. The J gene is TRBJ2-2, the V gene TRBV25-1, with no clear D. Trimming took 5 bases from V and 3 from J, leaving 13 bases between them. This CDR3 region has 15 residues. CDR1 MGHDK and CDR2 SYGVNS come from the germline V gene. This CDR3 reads CASSPPGWDTGELFF. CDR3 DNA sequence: TGTGCCAGCAGTCCGCCAGGTTGGGACACCGGGGAGCTGTTTTTT.

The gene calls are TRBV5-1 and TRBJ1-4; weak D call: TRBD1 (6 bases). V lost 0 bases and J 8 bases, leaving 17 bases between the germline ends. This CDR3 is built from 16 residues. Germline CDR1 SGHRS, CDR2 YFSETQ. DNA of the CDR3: TGCGCCAGCAGCTTGGGGACGGCAGGGGAAGAGGAAAAACTGTTTTTT. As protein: CASSLGTAGEEEKLFF.

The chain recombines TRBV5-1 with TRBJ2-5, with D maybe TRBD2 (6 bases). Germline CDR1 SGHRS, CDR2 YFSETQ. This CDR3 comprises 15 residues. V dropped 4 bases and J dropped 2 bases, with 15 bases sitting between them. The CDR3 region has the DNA TGCGCCAGCAGCGGCCTGGCGGGATCTCAAGAGACCCAGTACTTC. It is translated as CASSGLAGSQETQYF. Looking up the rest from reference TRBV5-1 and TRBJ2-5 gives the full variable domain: KAGVTQTPRYLIKTRGQQVTLSCSPISGHRSVSWYQQTPGQGLQFLFEYFSETQRNKGNFPGRFSGRQFSNSRSEMNVSTLELGDSALYLCASSGLAGSQETQYFGPGTRLLVL.

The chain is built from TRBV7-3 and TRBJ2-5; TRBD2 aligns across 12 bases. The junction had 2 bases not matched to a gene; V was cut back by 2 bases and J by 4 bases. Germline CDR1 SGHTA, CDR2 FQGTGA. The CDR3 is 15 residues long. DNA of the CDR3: TGTGCCAGCAGCTTACTGGGACTAGCGGGAGAGACCCAGTACTTC. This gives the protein CASSLLGLAGETQYF.